Detailed here is one TCR beta chain. Its matching antigen is unknown. The CDR3 consists of 12 residues. Germline V lookup: CDR1 LNHDA, CDR2 SQIVND (reference sequence). V was pared by 7 bases and J by 3 bases, with 9 bases between. Repertoires were generated with immunoSEQ multiplex PCR, while TCRdb's copy carries only in-frame clones and drops some. The data show 1,500 to 2,000 clones, with around 78% seen just once and around 16% held by the top ten. The sample belongs to a study of immune evolution from preneoplasia to lung adenocarcinoma. As for the study in general: HLA loss of heterozygosity: less than 9% AIS, less than 18% MIA, about 35% ADC, none AAH. Findings and limits, study-wide: From normal lung to invasive adenocarcinoma, top clone frequencies appeared to decrease. Clonality was highest in normal lung, lower in later-stage lesions apparently.

Macro-dissection enriched premalignant or tumor cells before nucleic acid extraction. Sample: FFPE atypical adenomatous hyperplasia tissue from the lung. Subset noted: atypical adenomatous hyperplasia (AAH), lung preneoplasia. The J gene is TRBJ1-1, the V gene TRBV19; D is unresolved. This sequence was found in a person between 65 and 80 years old with lung adenocarcinoma. This chain's CDR3 is CASMAGYTEAFF. In nucleotides, the CDR3 is TGTGCCAGTATGGCGGGGTACACTGAAGCTTTCTTT.